The 31 T cell receptor beta chains reported below all come from one sample, sequenced in a study of T cell responses to AZD1222 COVID-19 vaccine. Sequenced by immunoSEQ multiplex PCR; TCRdb stores in-frame clones only, minus some. The repertoire holds 130,000 or so clones, roughly nine tenths seen once, with approximately 3.8% in the top ten. The source was peripheral blood, collected 28 days after the second AZD1222 dose. The receptor set was obtained from an adult who received the AZD1222 COVID-19 vaccine.

The chain links TRBV6-6 to TRBJ2-7; TRBD2 might be the D (5 bases). Germline CDR1 is MNHNY and CDR2 is SVGAGI (reference sequence). This CDR3 contains 14 residues. Trimming stripped 6 bases from V and 2 bases from J, with 14 bases between. CDR3 DNA sequence: TGTGCCAGCAGAGCGGACCGCGGAGCCTACGAGCAGTACTTC. This sequence encodes CASRADRGAYEQYF.

The V call is TRBV6-5, the J call TRBJ2-5, with TRBD1 identical over 8 bases. Losses at the gene ends were 5 bases for V and 5 bases for J; bases not matched to a gene: 10. CDR1 and CDR2 from the germline V gene are MNHEY and SVGAGI. The CDR3 has 15 residues. The CDR3 sequence: CASSTQTGVRETQYF. CDR3 bases: TGTGCCAGCAGTACACAGACAGGGGTGAGGGAGACCCAGTACTTC.

The chain has TRBV19 and TRBJ1-2, with a weak D call TRBD1 (5 bases). The length of the CDR3 is 16 residues. Trimming removed 1 base from V and 7 bases from J, with 19 bases in between. The germline CDR1 and CDR2 sequences are LNHDA and SQIVND (reference sequence). The CDR3 nucleotides read TGTGCCAGTAGTATAGGCGCCGGGGGAGGGGATCGTGGCTACACCTTC. It specifies CASSIGAGGGDRGYTF.

The V call is TRBV12-3 or TRBV12-4, the J call TRBJ1-1; no reliable D call. CDR3 length: 13 residues. V was cut by 1 base and J by 1 base, with 4 bases left in between. The CDR3 protein is CASSLGENTEAFF. CDR3 DNA sequence: TGTGCCAGCAGTTTAGGGGAGAACACTGAAGCTTTCTTT.

Here the CDR3 reads CASSAGGKNTGELFF. The CDR3 DNA sequence: TGTGCCAGCAGCGCCGGGGGAAAGAACACCGGGGAGCTGTTTTTT. The chain joins TRBV9 to TRBJ2-2, with a tentative D call TRBD2 (6 bases). The germline gives CDR1 SGDLS, CDR2 YYNGEE. The CDR3 totals 15 residues. Trimming removed 3 bases from V and 1 base from J, with 10 bases in between.

The J gene is TRBJ1-1, the V gene TRBV7-2; 9 bases align to TRBD1. Germline CDR1 is SGHTA and CDR2 is FQGNSA. The V segment lost 5 bases and the J segment 0 bases; nucleotides outside the gene matches: 13. This CDR3 is 18 amino acids long. CDR3 protein: CASSPGQGRRLVNTEAFF. For the CDR3, the DNA is TGTGCCAGCAGCCCGGGACAGGGTCGACGGTTGGTGAACACTGAAGCTTTCTTT.

The rearrangement links TRBV14 to TRBJ2-7; D remains ambiguous. The V gene's germline CDR1 is SGHDN and CDR2 FVKESK. The CDR3 sequence is 16 residues long. The V gene lost 9 bases and the J gene lost 3 bases, with 24 bases spanning the gap. The CDR3 coding sequence is TGTGCCAGGGGAAGTAAGAGTGACGCTACGGGCTACGAGCAGTACTTC. This gives the protein CARGSKSDATGYEQYF.

This clone was counted once. The chain is built from TRBV18 and TRBJ2-7, with 12 positions matching TRBD2. The V segment lost 2 bases and the J segment 6 bases; nucleotides outside the gene matches: 8. Germline CDR1 reads KGHSH; CDR2 reads LQKENI. CDR3 length equals 16 residues. CDR3 sequence reads: CASSPGLAGGQTEQYF. In DNA, the CDR3 is TGTGCCAGCTCACCAGGGCTAGCGGGAGGGCAAACCGAGCAGTACTTC. Together with reference TRBV18 and TRBJ2-7, the CDR3 gives the full variable domain: NAGVMQNPRHLVRRRGQEARLRCSPMKGHSHVYWYRQLPEEGLKFMVYLQKENIIDESGMPKERFSAEFPKEGPSILRIQQVVRGDSAAYFCASSPGLAGGQTEQYFGPGTRLTVT.

This clone has only one observation. V usage is TRBV3-1 (or the pseudogene TRBV3-2) and J usage is TRBJ1-2; tentative D call: TRBD1 (5 bases). Trimming removed 8 bases at V and 8 bases at J, with 21 bases between. The CDR3 is 14 residues long. Per the germline V gene, CDR1 is LGHDT and CDR2 is YNNKEL (reference sequence). CDR3 DNA: TGTGCCAGCCAAACTTCTTATACTAGGGGAGGCTACACCTTC. Residues: CASQTSYTRGGYTF.

This sequence joins TRBV7-2 and TRBJ2-5; D is possibly TRBD1 or TRBD2 (5 bases each). V was pared by 1 base and J by 6 bases, with 12 bases between. The CDR3 totals 14 residues. CDR1 SGHTA and CDR2 FQGNSA come from the germline V gene. The DNA of the CDR3 is TGTGCCAGCAGCTTAGAGGTGGGGGAAAAGACCCAGTACTTC. Translating it yields CASSLEVGEKTQYF.

This chain joins TRBV5-4 and TRBJ1-2; D unresolved. The germline V and J ends were trimmed by 3 bases and 5 bases, with 14 bases remaining between them. The CDR3 is 14 amino acids. The germline gives CDR1 SGHNT, CDR2 YYREEE (reference sequence). CDR3 sequence: CASSYPESRYGYTF. The CDR3 DNA follows: TGTGCCAGCAGCTACCCGGAGAGTCGGTATGGCTACACCTTC.

The V call is TRBV20-1, the J call TRBJ2-7; D not certain. The CDR3 has 11 residues. The V and J ends lost 1 base and 3 bases respectively, with 4 bases between them. Germline values: CDR1 DFQATT, CDR2 SNEGSKA (reference sequence). CDR3 sequence (DNA): TGCAGTGCTAGAGCCGACTACGAGCAGTACTTC. Its translation: CSARADYEQYF.

This clone has only one observation. This sequence joins TRBV19 and TRBJ2-1; TRBD2 agrees at 11 bases. CDR3 size: 15 residues. Trimming removed 2 bases from V and 8 bases from J; junction bases left unmatched: 5. The germline gives CDR1 LNHDA, CDR2 SQIVND (reference sequence). CDR3 residues: CASSISSGRNDEQFF. DNA for the CDR3: TGTGCCAGTAGTATATCTAGCGGGAGGAACGATGAGCAGTTCTTC.

The V and J genes are TRBV4-3 and TRBJ2-2; D ambiguous. The CDR3 has 14 residues. V lost 3 bases and J 0 bases, leaving 5 bases between the germline ends. CDR1 is LGHNA and CDR2 is YSLEER in the germline V gene. CDR3: CASSQTANTGELFF. CDR3 nucleotides: TGCGCCAGCAGCCAGACCGCGAACACCGGGGAGCTGTTTTTT.

The rearrangement joins TRBV9 to TRBJ1-2; the D gene is possibly TRBD1 (5 bases). The CDR3 runs to 15 residues. V gave up 0 bases and J gave up 3 bases, with 12 bases separating them. Germline assignment: CDR1 SGDLS and CDR2 YYNGEE. The CDR3 DNA follows: TGTGCCAGCAGCGTAGAGCCAGGGAGAGACTATGGCTACACCTTC. Residues: CASSVEPGRDYGYTF. The variable domain in full, with the rest retrieved from reference TRBV9 and TRBJ1-2, is DSGVTQTPKHLITATGQRVTLRCSPRSGDLSVYWYQQSLDQGLQFLIQYYNGEERAKGNILERFSAQQFPDLHSELNLSSLELGDSALYFCASSVEPGRDYGYTFGSGTRLTVV.

This rearrangement joins TRBV7-2 to TRBJ1-5, with TRBD1 as a possible D gene (5 bases). From germline, CDR1 is SGHTA and CDR2 FQGNSA. Trimming took off 2 bases at V and 7 bases at J, with 12 bases between the two ends. The CDR3 is 14 amino acids. The CDR3: CASSLRGSRQPQHF. The CDR3 region has the DNA TGTGCCAGCAGCTTACGGGGCTCTCGCCAGCCCCAGCATTTT.

This chain joins TRBV4-2 and TRBJ2-2; D unclear. Trimming pared 4 bases from V and 0 bases from J, leaving 9 bases between. The CDR3 has 15 amino acids. Germline assignment: CDR1 LGHNA and CDR2 YNFKEQ. The CDR3 sequence is CASSLWTTNTGELFF. CDR3 coding DNA: TGTGCCAGCAGCCTTTGGACCACGAACACCGGGGAGCTGTTTTTT.

This clone was counted a single time. The gene calls are TRBV9 and TRBJ2-1; D is undetermined. V was clipped by 0 bases and J by 9 bases, with 13 bases between them. Germline V gives CDR1 SGDLS, CDR2 YYNGEE. The CDR3 is made up of 14 amino acids. CDR3 sequence (DNA): TGTGCCAGCAGCGTAGATTTGGCCTCGGCTGAGCAGTTCTTC. Its translation: CASSVDLASAEQFF.

The chain is built from TRBV23-1 and TRBJ2-7; no reliable D call. TRBV23-1 is assigned to the ORF class and has an uncertain function. CDR3 length: 10 amino acids. The ends were cut back, 8 bases at V and 3 bases at J, with 5 bases in the middle. CDR3 coding DNA: TGCGCCAGCTTGCTCTACGAGCAGTACTTC. Translating it yields CASLLYEQYF.

This chain connects TRBV20-1 to TRBJ1-2, with D unresolved. V gave up 6 bases and J gave up 1 base, with 3 bases separating them. CDR3 length equals 10 residues. The germline V gene has CDR1 DFQATT and CDR2 SNEGSKA (reference sequence). The CDR3 protein is CSADNYGYTF. In DNA, the CDR3 is TGCAGTGCAGATAACTATGGCTACACCTTC.

The sample holds one count of this clone. V and J are TRBV6-4 and TRBJ2-1, with 7 bases that match TRBD2. The CDR3 has 15 amino acids. CDR1 is MRHNA and CDR2 is SNTAGT in the germline V gene. V dropped 1 base and J dropped 6; count of bases not matched to a gene: 6. CDR3 amino acids: CASSDWTSPANEQFF. The DNA of the CDR3 is TGTGCCAGCAGTGACTGGACTAGTCCCGCCAATGAGCAGTTCTTC.

The chain recombines TRBV11-2 with TRBJ2-1; no reliable D call. The CDR3 has 15 amino acids. CDR1 is SGHAT and CDR2 is FQNNGV in the germline V gene. Trimming removed 0 bases at V and 3 bases at J, with 9 bases between. The CDR3 nucleotides read TGTGCCAGCAGCTTAGAGGTGTCAGACTACAATGAGCAGTTCTTC. Encoded protein: CASSLEVSDYNEQFF. The variable domain in full, with the rest retrieved from reference TRBV11-2 and TRBJ2-1, is EAGVAQSPRYKIIEKRQSVAFWCNPISGHATLYWYQQILGQGPKLLIQFQNNGVVDDSQLPKDRFSAERLKGVDSTLKIQPAKLEDSAVYLCASSLEVSDYNEQFFGPGTRLTVL.

CDR3 loop: CASRGGTGAYNEQFF. The CDR3 DNA reads as TGTGCCAGTAGGGGGGGGACAGGGGCTTACAATGAGCAGTTCTTC. This chain uses TRBV19 with TRBJ2-1; 10 bases agree with TRBD1. This CDR3 region has 15 residues. V lost 6 bases to trimming and J lost 4 bases; unmatched junction nucleotides: 6. Germline V gene data show CDR1 as LNHDA and CDR2 as SQIVND (reference sequence). Full variable domain (rest looked up from reference TRBV19 and TRBJ2-1): DGGITQSPKYLFRKEGQNVTLSCEQNLNHDAMYWYRQDPGQGLRLIYYSQIVNDFQKGDIAEGYSVSREKKESFPLTVTSAQKNPTAFYLCASRGGTGAYNEQFFGPGTRLTVL.

This clone was detected only once. V is TRBV19 and J is TRBJ1-2; D is uncertain. V lost 4 bases to trimming and J lost 5 bases, with 11 bases between them. Germline V gene sequence: CDR1 LNHDA, CDR2 SQIVND (reference sequence). The CDR3 spans 13 residues. The CDR3 loop reads CASSRAPEYGYTF. The CDR3 coding sequence is TGTGCCAGTAGTAGGGCCCCCGAGTATGGCTACACCTTC.

The rearrangement links TRBV9 to TRBJ1-1; D is unresolved. Germline V gives CDR1 SGDLS, CDR2 YYNGEE. V lost 3 bases to trimming and J lost 7 bases, with 13 bases between them. The CDR3 contains 13 residues. The CDR3 DNA follows: TGTGCCAGCAGCGGGACCGGGGATATTGAAGCTTTCTTT. Its protein is CASSGTGDIEAFF.

V is TRBV3-1 (or the pseudogene TRBV3-2) and J is TRBJ1-4, with a possible D match to TRBD1 (6 bases). CDR3 size: 14 residues. The germline V and J ends were trimmed by 1 base and 11 bases, with 14 bases remaining between them. CDR1 and CDR2 from the germline V gene are LGHDT and YNNKEL (reference sequence). The CDR3 DNA is TGTGCCAGCAGCCAAGGAGAGACAGGTGGGAAACTGTTTTTT. It encodes CASSQGETGGKLFF.

This chain links TRBV5-1 with TRBJ2-2, with 9 bases identical to TRBD1. CDR3 length: 16 residues. Germline lookup yields CDR1 SGHRS and CDR2 YFSETQ. With 4 bases clipped from V and 6 bases from J, the junction kept 10 bases outside the gene matches. The CDR3 sequence is CASSSEGTGSPGELFF. In nucleotides, the CDR3 is TGCGCCAGCAGCAGTGAGGGGACAGGGTCTCCCGGGGAGCTGTTTTTT.

The chain uses TRBV4-2 and TRBJ2-1; 10 nucleotides align to TRBD2. CDR1 and CDR2 (germline): LGHNA, YNFKEQ. The CDR3 consists of 16 residues. After removal of 0 bases from V and 10 bases from J, the junction contained 9 bases not matched to a gene. In DNA form, the CDR3 reads TGTGCCAGCAGCCAAGATCAGGCTAGCGGGAGACGGGAGCAGTTCTTC. Translating gives CASSQDQASGRREQFF.

This chain joins TRBV7-2 and TRBJ2-3; D gene unclear. CDR1 is SGHTA, CDR2 FQGNSA, per germline. Trimming cost V 1 base and J 0 bases, with 8 bases left between them. The CDR3 spans 15 residues. Written as DNA, the CDR3 is TGTGCCAGCAGCTTAGGGCTAATAAGCACAGATACGCAGTATTTT. Translating gives CASSLGLISTDTQYF.

V usage is TRBV10-3 and J usage is TRBJ2-6, with 11 positions matching TRBD1. This CDR3 comprises 18 residues. Losses at the gene ends were 4 bases for V and 2 bases for J; bases not matched to a gene: 7. Germline CDR1 and CDR2: ENHRY and SYGVKD. CDR3 bases: TGTGCCATCAGTGCCCTTCCGGGACAGGGGGCTGGGGCCAACGTCCTGACTTTC. This gives the protein CAISALPGQGAGANVLTF.

The gene calls are TRBV24-1 and TRBJ2-1; 14 bases map to TRBD2. J was trimmed by 6 bases and V by 11 bases; bases with no gene match: 2. CDR3 length equals 13 residues. CDR1 KGHDR and CDR2 SFDVKD come from the germline V gene. CDR3 coding DNA: TGTGCCATCGGGACTAGCGGGGGCAATGAGCAGTTCTTC. Translated, it gives CAIGTSGGNEQFF.